This T cell receptor (beta chain) came from a study of identical twins. Notes on the study in general: Researchers reported weaker excess twin sharing in beta out-of-frame sequences. The analysis was cross-sectional rather than longitudinal within donors.

This clonotype was detected ten times or more. Its antigen is still unknown. The CDR3 is made up of 13 amino acids. Trimming cost V 2 bases and J 4 bases, with 8 bases left between them. TCRdb processed the 5' RACE reads anew with MiXCR; each CDR3 protein has one entry. The sample has 400,000 to 500,000 distinct CDR3 sequences; approximately 17% are singletons. The chain combines TRBV12-3 or TRBV12-4 with TRBJ1-2; the D is unclear. The clonotype originates from a man between 45 and 60 years old in good health. The sequenced material came from naive T cells sorted from blood. The CDR3 loop is CASSLQRVYGYTF. As DNA, the CDR3 is TGTGCCAGCAGTTTACAACGCGTCTATGGCTACACCTTC.